This passage covers 18 T cell receptor beta chains from one sample sequenced in a study of T cells after yellow fever vaccination. TCRdb reprocessed the 5' RACE reads via MiXCR and lists one record per CDR3 protein. The table includes a few hundred thousand distinct CDR3 sequences, roughly 6.8% detected once. Source: PBMCs, taken approximately 47 days after the first yellow fever vaccination. The receptors come from a man between 18 and 35 years old who received the YFV17D yellow fever vaccine.

This clonotype was seen ten or more times. The genes are TRBV6-5 and TRBJ2-1; 10 bases align to TRBD2. The CDR3 is 16 amino acids. J was trimmed by 0 bases and V by 2 bases; bases with no gene match: 1. From germline, CDR1 is MNHEY and CDR2 SVGAGI. The CDR3 here is CASSYLAGDSYNEQFF. CDR3 nucleotide sequence: TGTGCCAGCAGTTACCTAGCGGGGGACTCCTACAATGAGCAGTTCTTC.

There are a few counts of this clonotype. The V gene is TRBV19, the J gene TRBJ2-5; D is ambiguous. CDR3 size: 13 residues. Per germline, CDR1 LNHDA and CDR2 SQIVND (reference sequence). The V end was cut by 10 bases, the J end by 2 bases, with 14 bases between. The CDR3, as DNA: TGTGCCACCTCTGAGAGGCATCAAGAGACCCAGTACTTC. This encodes CATSERHQETQYF.

In its sample, this clonotype was seen a few times. The V call is TRBV3-1, the J call TRBJ2-2; maybe TRBD1 (5 bases). The CDR3 has 15 residues. The germline V gene has CDR1 LGHDT and CDR2 YNNKEL (reference sequence). The ends were cut back, 1 base at V and 7 bases at J, with 13 bases in the middle. The CDR3 loop reads CASSQGSGFDGELFF. In DNA form, the CDR3 reads TGTGCCAGCAGCCAAGGATCAGGGTTCGACGGGGAGCTGTTTTTT. Full variable domain (missing parts from reference TRBV3-1 and TRBJ2-2): DTAVSQTPKYLVTQMGNDKSIKCEQNLGHDTMYWYKQDSKKFLKIMFSYNNKELIINETVPNRFSPKSPDKAHLNLHINSLELGDSAVYFCASSQGSGFDGELFFGEGSRLTVL.

The chain has TRBV5-1 and TRBJ2-6; the match to TRBD1 covers 10 bases. The germline V gene has CDR1 SGHRS and CDR2 YFSETQ. With 7 bases clipped from V and 1 base from J, the junction kept 8 bases outside the gene matches. The CDR3 sequence is 17 residues long. CDR3 loop: CASQWTGGGSGANVLTF. Written as DNA, the CDR3 is TGCGCCAGCCAATGGACAGGGGGGGGGTCTGGGGCCAACGTCCTGACTTTC.

The chain employs TRBV7-2 and TRBJ1-1, with D possibly matching TRBD1 (5 bases). In germline, CDR1 is SGHTA, CDR2 FQGNSA. V dropped 6 bases and J dropped 3 bases, with 14 bases sitting between them. This CDR3 contains 14 residues. Here the CDR3 DNA reads TGTGCCAGCAGATTATTGGGAGGGGACACTGAAGCTTTCTTT. Translated, it gives CASRLLGGDTEAFF. The whole variable domain, filled in from reference TRBV7-2 and TRBJ1-1, reads GAGVSQSPSNKVTEKGKDVELRCDPISGHTALYWYRQSLGQGLEFLIYFQGNSAPDKSGLPSDRFSAERTGGSVSTLTIQRTQQEDSAVYLCASRLLGGDTEAFFGQGTRLTVV.

This clonotype was counted only a few times. The chain is built from TRBV12-3 or TRBV12-4 and TRBJ2-2; 11 nucleotides agree with TRBD2. The trim removed 2 bases at V and 2 bases at J, leaving 4 bases unmatched. CDR3 length: 17 residues. The CDR3 DNA reads as TGTGCCAGCAGTTTAATAGCGGGGGGGGATAACACCGGGGAGCTGTTTTTT. Its translation is CASSLIAGGDNTGELFF.

Worth noting for this clonotype: One junction end disagrees with the germline gene, perhaps due to a read error. The chain joins TRBV7-9 to TRBJ2-6, with D tentatively TRBD1 (5 bases). The V gene's germline CDR1 is SEHNR and CDR2 FQNEAQ (reference sequence). This CDR3 spans 17 amino acids. The DNA for the CDR3 is TGTGCCAGCAGCGACCGGACCTCGTTGTCTGGGGCCAACGTCCAGACTTTC. It yields the protein CASSDRTSLSGANVQTF. The variable domain in full, with the rest retrieved from reference TRBV7-9 and TRBJ2-6, is DTGVSQNPRHKITKRGQNVTFRCDPISEHNRLYWYRQTLGQGPEFLTYFQNEAQLEKSRLLSDRFSAERPKGSFSTLEIQRTEQGDSAMYLCASSDRTSLSGANVQTFGAGSRLTVL.

This clonotype was observed a few times. The chain uses TRBV7-2 and TRBJ2-7, with D perhaps being TRBD1 or TRBD2 (5 bases each). The CDR3 extends over 13 amino acids. V lost 4 bases and J lost 5, with 12 bases in between. Germline CDR1 is SGHTA and CDR2 is FQGNSA. The CDR3 loop reads CASSYLRGNEQYV. The CDR3 DNA follows: TGTGCCAGCAGCTACCTGAGGGGCAACGAGCAGTACGTC.

This clonotype has a count of ten or more. The chain links TRBV7-6 to TRBJ1-5; 10 bases agree with TRBD1. Unmatched junction bases numbered 6, after V lost 5 bases and J lost 2 bases. This CDR3 comprises 16 residues. CDR1 and CDR2 from the germline V gene are SGHVS and FNYEAQ. CDR3 DNA sequence: TGTGCCAGCAGCGCCGGGACAGGGGAGGGCAATCAGCCCCAGCATTTT. It codes for CASSAGTGEGNQPQHF.

This clonotype was recorded a few times. The V call is TRBV7-3, the J call TRBJ2-1; D is perhaps TRBD2 (6 bases). The CDR3 extends over 16 amino acids. Trimming stripped 4 bases from V and 4 bases from J, with 17 bases between. Germline V gives CDR1 SGHTA, CDR2 FQGTGA. Here the CDR3 DNA reads TGTGCCAGCAGCTCCTATGGCGGGGTAGCATACAATGAGCAGTTCTTC. It encodes CASSSYGGVAYNEQFF.

The gene calls are TRBV6-5 and TRBJ1-6, with D perhaps matching TRBD1 (5 bases). V dropped 3 bases and J dropped 9 bases, with 12 bases sitting between them. CDR3 length: 14 amino acids. The V gene's germline CDR1 is MNHEY and CDR2 SVGAGI. The CDR3 DNA is TGTGCCAGCAGTTATGGGGGAACTGGTTCACCCCTCCACTTT. It specifies CASSYGGTGSPLHF.

This clonotype was recorded a few times. The chain links TRBV24-1 to TRBJ2-3; a weak D match, TRBD1 (5 bases). The CDR3 has 14 residues. V lost 4 bases to trimming and J lost 2 bases, with 9 bases between them. Germline V gene data show CDR1 as KGHDR and CDR2 as SFDVKD. The CDR3 region has the DNA TGTGCCACCAGTGACCCCAGGGCCACAGATACGCAGTATTTT. This translates into CATSDPRATDTQYF.

This clonotype was detected a few times. This chain links TRBV12-3 or TRBV12-4 with TRBJ2-5, with 9 bases lining up with TRBD2. J was trimmed by 3 bases and V by 7 bases; bases with no gene match: 12. The CDR3 runs to 16 residues. The CDR3 DNA reads as TGTGCCAGCACTTCCCCGAGAGCTAGCGGGGAAGAGACCCAGTACTTC. Translation: CASTSPRASGEETQYF.

The rearrangement uses TRBV5-1 and TRBJ2-1; D tentatively reads TRBD1 or TRBD2 (5 bases each). V was trimmed by 4 bases and J by 3 bases, leaving 11 bases between them. The CDR3 covers 14 residues. The germline V gene has CDR1 SGHRS and CDR2 YFSETQ. Here the CDR3 reads CASSPWDGYNEQFF. The CDR3, as DNA: TGCGCCAGCAGCCCCTGGGACGGCTACAATGAGCAGTTCTTC.

This clonotype was observed many times. This chain links TRBV30 with TRBJ2-1; D is unclear. V was shortened by 5 bases and J by 0 bases, with 8 bases between the two germline ends. Germline loops: CDR1 GTSNPN, CDR2 SVGIG (reference sequence). CDR3 length: 13 amino acids. CDR3 region: CAWCPGSYNEQFF. The DNA of the CDR3 is TGTGCCTGGTGTCCTGGCTCCTACAATGAGCAGTTCTTC.

The V and J genes are TRBV6-5 and TRBJ2-3; D may be TRBD1 or TRBD2 (6 bases each). With 0 bases removed from V and 1 base from J, the gap between germline ends came to 11 bases. In germline, CDR1 is MNHEY, CDR2 SVGAGI. CDR3 length: 16 amino acids. The CDR3 region is CASSYSGGPGTDTQYF. The CDR3 DNA reads TGTGCCAGCAGTTACTCGGGGGGCCCCGGCACAGATACGCAGTATTTT.

The rearrangement joins TRBV7-2 to TRBJ1-2; D not resolved. Trimming pared 2 bases from V and 8 bases from J, leaving 21 bases between. CDR1 is SGHTA and CDR2 is FQGNSA in the germline V gene. There are 16 residues in the CDR3. The CDR3 loop is CASSLSRTAKASGYTF. The CDR3 coding sequence is TGTGCCAGCAGCTTATCCCGGACGGCGAAGGCCAGCGGCTACACCTTC. Variable domain in full (rest from reference TRBV7-2 and TRBJ1-2): GAGVSQSPSNKVTEKGKDVELRCDPISGHTALYWYRQSLGQGLEFLIYFQGNSAPDKSGLPSDRFSAERTGGSVSTLTIQRTQQEDSAVYLCASSLSRTAKASGYTFGSGTRLTVV.

The sample holds a few counts of this clonotype. This chain links TRBV18 with TRBJ2-7; D perhaps matches TRBD1 (5 bases). The CDR3 totals 13 residues. Germline loops: CDR1 KGHSH, CDR2 LQKENI. The V and J ends lost 2 bases and 7 bases respectively, with 12 bases between them. This CDR3 is CASSPRPGWEQYV. For the CDR3, the DNA is TGTGCCAGCTCACCAAGACCAGGGTGGGAGCAGTACGTC.